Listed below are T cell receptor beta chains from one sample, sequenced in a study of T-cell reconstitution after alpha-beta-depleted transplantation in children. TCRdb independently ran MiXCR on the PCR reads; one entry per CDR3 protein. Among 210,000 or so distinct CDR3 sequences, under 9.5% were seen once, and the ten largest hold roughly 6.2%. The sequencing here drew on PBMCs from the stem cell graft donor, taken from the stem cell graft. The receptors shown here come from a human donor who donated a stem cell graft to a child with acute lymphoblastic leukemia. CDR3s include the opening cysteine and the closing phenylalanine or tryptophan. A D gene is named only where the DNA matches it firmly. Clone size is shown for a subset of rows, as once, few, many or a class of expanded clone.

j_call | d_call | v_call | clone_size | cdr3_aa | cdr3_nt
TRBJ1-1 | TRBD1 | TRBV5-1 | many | CASSGRTGDTEAFF | TGCGCCAGCAGCGGACGAACAGGGGACACTGAAGCTTTCTTT
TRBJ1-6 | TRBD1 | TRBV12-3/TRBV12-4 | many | CASSRTGSSPLHF | TGTGCCAGCAGCCGGACAGGGAGTTCACCCCTCCACTTT
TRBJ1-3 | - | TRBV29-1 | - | CSAQDTGNTIYF | TGCAGCGCCCAGGACACTGGAAACACCATATATTTT
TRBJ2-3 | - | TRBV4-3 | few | CASSPTLASTDTQYF | TGCGCCAGCAGCCCGACACTCGCTAGCACAGATACGCAGTATTTT
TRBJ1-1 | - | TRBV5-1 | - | CASSLSSDNTEAFF | TGCGCCAGCAGCTTGAGCTCAGATAACACTGAAGCTTTCTTT
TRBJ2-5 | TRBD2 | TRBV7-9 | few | CASSLQPGLVGETQYF | TGTGCCAGCAGCTTACAACCGGGACTAGTGGGAGAGACCCAGTACTTC
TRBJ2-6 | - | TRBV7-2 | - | CASSNSGANVLTF | TGTGCCAGCAGCAACTCTGGGGCCAACGTCCTGACTTTC
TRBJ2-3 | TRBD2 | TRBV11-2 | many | CASSPQRGARTDTQYF | TGTGCCAGCAGCCCCCAGCGGGGGGCTCGCACAGATACGCAGTATTTT
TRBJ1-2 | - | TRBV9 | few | CASSVAGAGRSYTF | TGTGCCAGCAGCGTAGCGGGGGCGGGCCGGAGCTACACCTTC
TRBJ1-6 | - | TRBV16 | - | CASSQSRVPSYNSPLHF | TGTGCCAGCAGCCAATCCCGGGTGCCCTCCTATAATTCACCCCTCCACTTT
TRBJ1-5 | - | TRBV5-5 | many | CASSLEGSNQPQHF | TGTGCCAGCAGCTTGGAAGGAAGCAATCAGCCCCAGCATTTT
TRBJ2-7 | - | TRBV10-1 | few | CASSEGVYEQYF | TGCGCCAGCAGTGAAGGGGTCTACGAGCAGTACTTC
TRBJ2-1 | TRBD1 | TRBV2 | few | CASPVTGGASYNEQFF | TGTGCCAGCCCCGTCACAGGGGGCGCTTCCTACAATGAGCAGTTCTTC
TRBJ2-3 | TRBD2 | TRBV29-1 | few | CSVQAGELTDTQYF | TGCAGCGTTCAAGCGGGGGAGTTAACAGATACGCAGTATTTT
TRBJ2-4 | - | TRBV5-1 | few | CASSSGHVGKNIQYF | TGCGCCAGCAGCTCAGGTCACGTAGGCAAAAACATTCAGTACTTC
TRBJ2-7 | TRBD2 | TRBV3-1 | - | CASSPLLAGAGTEQYF | TGTGCCAGCAGCCCGCTCCTAGCGGGGGCCGGGACCGAGCAGTACTTC
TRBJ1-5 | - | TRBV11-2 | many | CASSLDVGAAQPQHF | TGTGCCAGCAGCTTAGATGTGGGGGCCGCTCAGCCCCAGCATTTT